These 17 T cell receptor beta chains share one sample of origin, sequenced in a study of blood T cell repertoires in COVID-19 (dated by TCRdb to 2020 to 2022). The receptor library was made with the immunoSEQ multiplex PCR assay. TCRdb re-hosts the immuneACCESS table, in-frame sequences only. Its copies lack some clones; in the studies checked, an unresolved V gene accounts for under half of them, and the cause for the rest is not known. The sample table holds 25,000 to 35,000 clones, of which 91% were seen once. Jointly, the top ten make up almost 10% of the sample. Sequencing was performed on peripheral blood. The receptors were sampled from a human donor with active COVID-19. The donor label of this sample is uncertain.

V and J are TRBV15 and TRBJ2-3, with TRBD1 matching 7 bases. The CDR3 loop spans 13 amino acids. CDR1 LNHNV and CDR2 YYDKDF come from the germline V gene (reference sequence). The V and J ends lost 4 bases and 6 bases, in that order; junction bases with no gene match: 4. This CDR3 is CATSIDRVDTQYF. DNA of the CDR3: TGTGCCACCAGCATCGACAGGGTTGATACGCAGTATTTT.

The J gene is TRBJ2-3, the V gene TRBV13; D gene ambiguous. CDR3 length: 14 residues. Germline V lookup: CDR1 PRHDT, CDR2 FYEKMQ (reference sequence). Trimming took 3 bases from V and 2 from J, leaving 9 bases between them. CDR3 sequence (DNA): TGTGCCAGCAGCTTGAGAACCTTCACAGATACGCAGTATTTT. It is translated as CASSLRTFTDTQYF.

With respect to this clone: The junction departs from the called germline gene at one end, perhaps through a read error. The chain joins TRBV7-7 to TRBJ2-7, with 9 bases identical to TRBD1. This CDR3 has 16 residues. From germline, CDR1 is SSHAT and CDR2 FNYEAQ (reference sequence). CDR3 loop: CASSLGTGTSAGEQYF. CDR3 bases: TGTGCTAGCAGCTTAGGGACAGGGACCTCGGCGGGGGAGCAGTACTTC. The whole variable domain, filled in from reference TRBV7-7 and TRBJ2-7, reads GAGVSQSPRYKVTKRGQDVTLRCDPISSHATLYWYQQALGQGPEFLTYFNYEAQPDKSGLPSDRFSAERPEGSISTLTIQRTEQRDSAMYRCASSLGTGTSAGEQYFGPGTRLTVT.

CDR3 DNA: TGCGCCAGCAGCTTGGCCGGGTGGGGAAACACCATATATTTT. Translating gives CASSLAGWGNTIYF. This chain links TRBV5-1 with TRBJ1-3; D is uncertain. V lost 0 bases and J lost 4, with 8 bases in between. Germline V CDR1 and CDR2: SGHRS, YFSETQ. This CDR3 has 14 amino acids.

This chain connects TRBV15 to TRBJ2-7; 10 bases are a match to TRBD1. Trimming took 5 bases from V and 3 from J; bases not matched to a gene: 4. Germline V gives CDR1 LNHNV, CDR2 YYDKDF (reference sequence). The CDR3 sequence is 14 residues long. The CDR3: CATSRRDRGYEQYF. Here the CDR3 DNA reads TGTGCCACCAGCCGCCGGGACAGGGGCTACGAGCAGTACTTC.

V is TRBV7-3 and J is TRBJ1-1; D unresolved. This CDR3 is built from 13 residues. Trimming took off 2 bases at V and 1 base at J, with 5 bases between the two ends. Germline V gene sequence: CDR1 SGHTA, CDR2 FQGTGA. CDR3 region: CASSLVENTEAFF. CDR3 DNA: TGTGCCAGCAGCTTAGTAGAGAACACTGAAGCTTTCTTT. The whole variable domain, filled in from reference TRBV7-3 and TRBJ1-1, reads GAGVSQTPSNKVTEKGKYVELRCDPISGHTALYWYRQSLGQGPEFLIYFQGTGAADDSGLPNDRFFAVRPEGSVSTLKIQRTERGDSAVYLCASSLVENTEAFFGQGTRLTVV.

V and J are TRBV5-1 and TRBJ2-3, with 12 bases aligning to TRBD1. Per germline, CDR1 SGHRS and CDR2 YFSETQ. CDR3 size: 20 residues. After removal of 0 bases from V and 0 bases from J, the junction contained 11 bases not matched to a gene. CDR3 residues: CASSLAGTGGLAFSTDTQYF. In nucleotides, the CDR3 is TGCGCCAGCAGCTTGGCCGGGACAGGGGGCCTGGCTTTTAGCACAGATACGCAGTATTTT.

V gene TRBV6-6 combines with J gene TRBJ1-5, with D possibly matching TRBD1 (5 bases). Germline V gives CDR1 MNHNY, CDR2 SVGAGI (reference sequence). V lost 10 bases to trimming and J lost 5 bases, with 18 bases between them. CDR3 size: 14 residues. As DNA, the CDR3 is TGTGCCACCGTAAAGGAGGGGCGGGATCAGCCCCAGCATTTT. Its protein product is CATVKEGRDQPQHF.

This clone was seen more than once but under ten times. The CDR3 protein is CSVEESTASGEQFF. The DNA for the CDR3 is TGCAGCGTTGAAGAATCGACCGCAAGCGGTGAGCAGTTCTTC. The chain has TRBV29-1 and TRBJ2-1; the D gene is possibly TRBD2 (5 bases). There are 14 residues in the CDR3. Germline V lookup: CDR1 SQVTM, CDR2 ANQGSEA. Trimming stripped 0 bases from V and 9 bases from J, with 15 bases between.

Only one count was recorded for this clone. V usage is TRBV9 and J usage is TRBJ2-5, with a possible D match to TRBD2 (6 bases). The germline V and J ends were trimmed by 0 bases and 4 bases, with 10 bases remaining between them. Looked up from germline, CDR1 is SGDLS and CDR2 is YYNGEE. CDR3 length equals 14 residues. CDR3 amino acids: CASSVGSGRETQYF. CDR3 in DNA: TGTGCCAGCAGCGTAGGTTCCGGGAGAGAGACCCAGTACTTC.

The gene calls are TRBV6-2 or TRBV6-3 and TRBJ2-1, with TRBD1 matching 7 bases. CDR3 length: 19 residues. Germline lookup yields CDR1 MNHEY and CDR2 SVGEGT. J lost 2 bases, V lost 2 bases, and 15 bases had no gene match. The chain's CDR3 is CASSYTRQGGAHPYNEQFF. The CDR3, as DNA: TGTGCCAGCAGTTACACGAGACAGGGCGGCGCCCACCCCTACAATGAGCAGTTCTTC.

The chain employs TRBV6-2 or TRBV6-3 and TRBJ2-1; the D gene is possibly TRBD1 (6 bases). V shed 6 bases and J shed 0 bases, with 21 bases lying between them. This CDR3 spans 18 amino acids. Germline V gives CDR1 MNHEY, CDR2 SVGEGT. Written as DNA, the CDR3 is TGTGCCAGCAGCACTTACAGGGAGAGGTCCGGCTCCTACAATGAGCAGTTCTTC. Protein product: CASSTYRERSGSYNEQFF.

This chain uses TRBV28 with TRBJ2-2; a weak D match, TRBD1 (5 bases). CDR1 and CDR2 (germline): MDHEN, SYDVKM. Deletions cut 1 base from V and 6 bases from J, with 12 bases between. The CDR3 covers 15 residues. Here the CDR3 DNA reads TGTGCCAGCAGTTTATATCCAGGGCGGCCCGGGGAGCTGTTTTTT. Amino acids: CASSLYPGRPGELFF.

The J gene is TRBJ2-4, the V gene TRBV27, with 8 bases that match TRBD1. This CDR3 is 17 amino acids long. V gave up 4 bases and J gave up 3 bases; unmatched junction bases: 11. Germline V CDR1 and CDR2: MNHEY, SMNVEV (reference sequence). The CDR3 region has the DNA TGTGCCAGCAGTTCCCCGACCTGCGACAGGGGCAAAAACATTCAGTACTTC. It codes for CASSSPTCDRGKNIQYF.

The V and J genes are TRBV5-1 and TRBJ1-1, with D tentatively TRBD1 (6 bases). Between the trimmed V and J ends, which lost 0 bases and 0 bases, there was a span of 9 bases. Germline-derived CDR1 and CDR2 are SGHRS and YFSETQ. CDR3 size: 15 residues. Here the CDR3 DNA reads TGCGCCAGCAGCTTGGTTGGGGGCCTGAACACTGAAGCTTTCTTT. It translates to CASSLVGGLNTEAFF.

This chain joins TRBV6-2 or TRBV6-3 and TRBJ2-7, with 8 bases lining up with TRBD1. Per the germline V gene, CDR1 is MNHEY and CDR2 is SVGEGT. The ends lost 5 bases at V and 6 bases at J; junction bases unmatched: 15. The CDR3 has 16 amino acids. The CDR3 is CASSPARRTGSREQYF. In DNA form, the CDR3 reads TGTGCCAGCAGTCCGGCCCGTAGGACAGGGTCCCGCGAGCAGTACTTC.

The chain combines TRBV4-3 with TRBJ2-1, with 9 bases aligning to TRBD1. The length of the CDR3 is 15 residues. Germline-derived CDR1 and CDR2 are LGHNA and YSLEER. The junction had 3 bases not matched to a gene; V was cut back by 1 base and J by 5 bases. CDR3 protein: CASSQAGTGNNEQFF. For the CDR3, the DNA is TGCGCCAGCAGCCAAGCCGGGACAGGGAACAATGAGCAGTTCTTC.